This T cell receptor beta chain appears in the sequencing data of a study of cytomegalovirus exposure and HLA in healthy donors (dated by TCRdb to between 2016 and 2019). General notes on the study: According to an earlier analysis of 550 to 700 of the donors, some 180 million T cells yielded over 90 million unique TCR beta sequences and approximately 280 Gb of sequence data. Typing coverage varied by locus: roughly 620-640 donors for A, B, C, DRB1 and DQB1; approximately 500 for DQA1; more than 600 for DPA1; about 450 for DPB1. The later analysis used no new phenotypic data to find candidate immune exposures, relying instead on TCR beta sequences and their occurrence across donors. Every discovery cohort repertoire had been produced on one sequencing platform. To predict cytomegalovirus infection status, the study combined high-throughput TCR immunosequencing, statistical association of individual TCRs with disease status, and machine learning. Besides the first cohort of under 700 subjects, a separate validation cohort made up of 120 different subjects was used. The aim of the study was to test whether cataloging public T cell receptors could identify signatures of past pathogen exposure. A later analysis re-examined previously published TCR beta repertoires from more than 600 donors and added high-resolution HLA genotyping to investigate patterns of TCR occurrence. The study profiled the T cell repertoires of 550 to 700 subjects by immunosequencing and related them to cytomegalovirus serostatus. An earlier analysis of around 580 of the donors used high-throughput TCR beta sequencing to judge whether each TCR beta V gene segment behaved as functional or pseudogenic. Among around 400 genotyped donors of the cohort, an average of approximately 220,000 unique TCR beta nucleotide sequences was sequenced per donor, of which about 19% were non-productive. Class I and class II HLA loci were covered by the typing at four-digit resolution. Donor age, sex, ethnicity and CMV serostatus were compiled alongside the repertoire data. Four or five DR-DQ haplotypes were handled as single units for association and clustering because linkage in the cohort was strong. An early release covering more than 500 HLA-typed donors comprised about 310 gigabases of sequencing data and about 90 million unique TCR sequences. Of the roughly 400 genotyped donors, 65% to 90% fell in the genetic ancestry cluster associated with self-reported Caucasian donors. Genome-wide SNP genotypes for about 60% of the roughly 700 donors were used in a later genetic analysis, which treated that subset as a discovery cohort. Here is what the overall study found, with its caveats: The only immune exposure information available for the cohort was CMV serostatus. Three of the identified cytomegalovirus-associated TCR beta chains were confirmed in vitro to be specific for cytomegalovirus antigens. In a later analysis, HLA-associated TCR beta chains showed more clonal expansion and lower generation probabilities than non-associated chains that were equally common. The classifier was reported to diagnose cytomegalovirus status with high specificity and sensitivity in both the original cohort and the validation cohort. Because HLA typing was missing for some donors at each locus, association tests included only the typed subset. Because the 87-base-pair reads could not distinguish some IMGT-functional V segments, including TRBV6-2 and TRBV6-3, those segments were excluded. A later analysis reported that several top co-occurrence clusters appeared linked to parvovirus B19, influenza, CMV and Epstein-Barr virus. In an earlier analysis of around 600 of the donors, most TCR beta V segments appeared in productive rearrangements about 90% or about 30% of the time, broadly matching IMGT annotations. Because counts were too low, roughly 16 rarely observed V segments, including chromosome 9 orphons, were excluded from the earlier analysis of around 640 of the donors. V-gene and J-gene trimming of TCR beta chains was associated with a missense DCLRE1C variant in a later genetic analysis, and the association was replicated in an independent cohort. At a false discovery rate of 0.05, a later analysis linked 16,951 TCR beta sequences to specific HLA alleles. Across donors, most TCR sequences were observed very rarely, whereas some public TCRs were present in many individuals. A cluster of highly shared sequence variants was judged likely to represent a technical artifact of the sequencing pipeline. Correlated functional status among segregating V segments might be attributable to linkage disequilibrium, but an unknown experimental factor could not be ruled out. The authors suggested that the approach could potentially be extended to other disease states and immunological phenotypes. In a later genetic analysis, fewer N-insertions in productive TCRs were reported among donors in an Asian-associated ancestry cluster than the roughly 700-donor mean. When HLA alleles, especially DR and DQ, strongly co-occurred, TCR associations were difficult to assign to individual alleles. A further reported finding was that TCR beta sequences accurately predicted the HLA-A and HLA-B alleles for most subjects in the first cohort. According to a later analysis, TCR association rates differed among HLA loci, with DRB1 alleles showing the most associated TCRs and HLA-C alleles showing the fewest. A total of fewer than 200 TCR beta chains were listed by the study as associated with cytomegalovirus. Roughly uniform sequencing depth across donors was assumed in presence/absence analyses, although this assumption may not hold. In a later analysis, most CMV-associated TCR beta chains were found to appear HLA-restricted, with HLA associations seemingly driven largely by CMV exposure. The cohort was sequenced for TCR beta chains only, and without alpha or paired-chain data the features that could be detected were limited.

As to this clone: Its target antigen remains unknown. Base qualities are missing; no much larger clone stands one base away.

Library preparation was by the immunoSEQ multiplex PCR assay. For the multiplex PCR, a mixture combining 60 forward primers for TCR Vbeta segments and 13 reverse primers for TCR Jbeta segments was used. Amplification of the CDR3 region of rearranged TCR beta genes was performed with a multiplex PCR assay on genomic DNA. Amplified TCR beta libraries were sequenced as 87-base-pair reads on the Illumina HiSeq System. Concerning the study's data processing: A later analysis counted around 72 million unique TCR beta chains across the 700 or so repertoires, and some 11 million of these chains were shared by at least two donors. A nearest-neighbor algorithm error-corrected the raw reads and collapsed the reads into unique sequences, merging closely related sequences to remove PCR and sequencing errors. Alignment of CDR3 sequences to IMGT reference sequences was used to assign V, D and J gene segments. For a sequence to be retained, a match of at least six nucleotides to both a V gene segment and a J gene segment was required. Rearrangements were called productive when the CDR3 lacked stop codons and stayed in frame with V and J; all others were non-productive. Following IMGT convention, CDR3 was defined as the stretch from the second conserved V-encoded cysteine up to the conserved J-encoded phenylalanine. Sequences without an unambiguous match to a single V gene segment were excluded from the earlier analysis of a few hundred of the donors. In an earlier analysis of several hundred of the donors, V segments were called functional above 56.7% productive rearrangements and were called segregating when the between-donor standard deviation exceeded 5%. A statistical classification framework was built for diagnosing cytomegalovirus status from the catalog of TCR beta chain sequences. A later analysis assigned V and J genes by comparing TCR nucleotide sequences with IMGT/GENE-DB human TR gene sequences. Using the TCRdist pipeline, a later analysis assigned CDR3 sequences along with most-parsimonious VDJ recombination scenarios. A later analysis defined each TCR beta chain by its CDR3 amino acid sequence plus V-gene family, and excluded reads lacking a unique V-gene family. In a later analysis, 450 to 600 highly shared, low-generation-probability nucleotide sequences were removed to address suspected cross-contamination and a sequencing artifact. In a later analysis, a clonal expansion index for each public chain was calculated from normalized within-repertoire ranks of inferred template counts. In a later analysis, generation probabilities were computed using a VDJ recombination model fitted to out-of-frame rearrangements, and the results were checked against IGoR. In a later analysis, TCR-TCR, TCR-HLA and TCR-CMV co-occurrence was scored with hypergeometric tests, and a repertoire-size bias correction was applied to TCR pairs. False discovery rates were estimated in a later analysis by permuting HLA or CMV assignments 20 times. In a later analysis, co-occurring TCRs were grouped with DBSCAN, and TCRdist sequence similarity was added when clustering was performed within HLA-allele-positive subsets. Repertoires with fewer than 30,000 or more than 120,000 public chains, plus five repertoires with anomalous nucleotide sharing, were excluded from co-occurrence clustering. TCRdb obtained this table from immuneACCESS and retained in-frame rearrangements with V and J assigned. These tables miss some clones; where compared with another copy, unresolved V genes account for less than half of the shortfall, and the remainder is unexplained. V and J calls and clone size are those listed in that table; D and trimming were worked out from the DNA. This sample holds 150,000 or so clones; about 72% were observed only once. The top ten constitute approximately 1.6% of the sample.

The cohort consisted of 600 or so healthy bone marrow donors. At the time of sampling, all cohort members were nominally healthy, though unrecorded immune exposures were likely present. The donor was CMV seronegative and was included in the group of under 450 seronegative cohort members. A peripheral blood sample was provided by each donor, and peripheral blood mononuclear cells were used for TCR beta sequencing. Genomic DNA extraction from the blood cell samples was performed with the Qiagen DNeasy Blood Extraction Kit. The CDR3 numbers 15 residues from cysteine through phenylalanine. The entry retains the CDR3 DNA only, 45 bases that are in frame from base 1. Reading the germline V gene (reference sequence) gives CDR1 SGHAT and CDR2 FQDESV.

The chain is made from TRBV11-1 and TRBJ1-3; there is no confident call for the D gene. The DNA end is more similar to TRBJ2-2, so the J call may be wrong. The sample consisted of PBMCs. The TCR originated in a girl aged 5-17 years in good health and CMV-seronegative. The CDR3 sequence is CASSSGSINTGELFF. The DNA sequence follows: TGTGCCAGCAGTTCGGGCTCCATAAACACCGGGGAGCTGTTTTTT.